A selection of T cell receptor beta chains follows, all from one sample in a study of shared clonotypes between healthy human individuals. Method: immunoSEQ multiplex PCR; TCRdb's copy keeps in-frame clones and lacks some. In the table there are about 1.1 million clones, around three quarters of which are singletons. Sequences were obtained from memory CD4+ T cells from PBMCs. The receptors come from a man younger than 35 in good health. Some clones in this sample may be carry-over from other donors' samples. The CDR3 runs from the conserved cysteine through the conserved F or W. A D gene is named only where the DNA matches it firmly. Not every row has a clone size; where given, it reads once, few, many or a size class.

j_call | d_call | clone_size | v_call | cdr3_aa | cdr3_nt
TRBJ1-1 | - | - | TRBV5-1 | CASSLVGTVNTEAFF | TGCGCCAGCAGCTTGGTCGGGACGGTGAACACTGAAGCTTTCTTT
TRBJ2-1 | TRBD2 | - | TRBV18 | CASSDSGRGNEQFF | TGTGCCAGCTCAGATAGCGGGAGGGGTAATGAGCAGTTCTTC
TRBJ2-7 | - | - | TRBV5-5 | CASSLAGSGYEQYF | TGTGCCAGCAGCTTGGCCGGGTCGGGCTACGAGCAGTACTTC
TRBJ2-1 | - | - | TRBV4-1 | CASSPGAVKGPYNEQFF | TGCGCCAGCAGCCCCGGGGCAGTCAAAGGCCCCTACAATGAGCAGTTCTTC
TRBJ2-3 | TRBD2 | - | TRBV30 | CAWSRILAGEHISTDTQYF | TGTGCCTGGAGTCGAATTCTAGCGGGAGAGCACATTAGCACAGATACGCAGTATTTT
TRBJ1-5 | TRBD1 | - | TRBV2 | CAAWDRAEQPQHF | TGTGCCGCCTGGGACAGGGCGGAACAGCCCCAGCATTTT
TRBJ2-2 | - | - | TRBV5-1 | CASSLYWDTGELFF | TGCGCCAGCAGCTTGTATTGGGACACCGGGGAGCTGTTTTTT
TRBJ2-3 | - | - | TRBV28 | CASSSQPDTQYF | TGTGCCAGCAGTTCCCAACCCGATACGCAGTATTTT
TRBJ2-7 | - | - | TRBV6-6 | CASSSTTANEQYF | TGTGCCAGCAGTTCGACTACGGCCAACGAGCAGTACTTC
TRBJ1-2 | TRBD1 | - | TRBV27 | CASSFSRDSYGYTF | TGTGCCAGCAGTTTCTCCCGGGACAGCTATGGCTACACCTTC
TRBJ1-6 | TRBD1 | few | TRBV18 | CASSIQGTTNSPLHF | TGTGCCAGCTCAATACAGGGGACCACGAATTCACCCCTCCACTTT
TRBJ2-1 | TRBD2 | - | TRBV18 | CASSPGLADLNEQFF | TGTGCCAGCTCACCGGGACTAGCGGACCTGAATGAGCAGTTCTTC
TRBJ1-5 | - | once | TRBV28 | CASRPPGAHMGNQPQHF | TGTGCCAGCAGGCCTCCCGGGGCACATATGGGCAATCAGCCCCAGCATTTT
TRBJ2-7 | - | - | TRBV10-3 | CAISDLYEQYF | TGTGCCATCAGTGACCTTTACGAGCAGTACTTC